Described below is a single TCR beta chain sequence and its context. The V gene end was trimmed by 2 bases and the J gene end by 8 bases; junction bases not matched to a gene: 4. Germline CDR1 and CDR2: SNHLY and FYNNEI. This CDR3 contains 14 residues. Here immunoSEQ multiplex PCR was the method, and the copy in TCRdb shows in-frame clones only, minus some. The data show some 260,000 clones, around 89% seen once. The data were taken from a study of blood T cell repertoires in COVID-19. Study information: PBMCs, B-cell-depleted T cells, or T cells provided the cDNA or gDNA that made up the material.

Seattle's enrolled individuals joined amid active infection and were then monitored longitudinally. Source material: peripheral blood. The chain joins TRBV2 to TRBJ1-2; 11 bases are a match to TRBD1. The source is a young woman with COVID-19, enrolled during active disease. CDR3: CASSERGQGGGYTF. The CDR3 nucleotides are TGTGCCAGCAGTGAAAGGGGACAGGGGGGCGGCTACACCTTC.